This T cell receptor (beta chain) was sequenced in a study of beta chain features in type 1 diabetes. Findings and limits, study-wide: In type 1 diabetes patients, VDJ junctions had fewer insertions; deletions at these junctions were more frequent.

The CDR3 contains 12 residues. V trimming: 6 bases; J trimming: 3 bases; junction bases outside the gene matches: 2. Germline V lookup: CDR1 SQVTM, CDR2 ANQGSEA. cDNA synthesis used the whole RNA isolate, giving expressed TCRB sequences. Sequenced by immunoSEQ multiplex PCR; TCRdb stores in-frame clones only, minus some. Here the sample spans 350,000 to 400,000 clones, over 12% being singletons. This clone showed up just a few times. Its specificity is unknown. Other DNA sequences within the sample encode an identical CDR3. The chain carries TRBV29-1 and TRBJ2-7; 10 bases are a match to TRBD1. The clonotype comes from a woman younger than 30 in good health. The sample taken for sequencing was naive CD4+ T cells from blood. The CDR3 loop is CSVGDRGYEQYF. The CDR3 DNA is TGCAGCGTGGGGGACAGGGGCTACGAGCAGTACTTC.